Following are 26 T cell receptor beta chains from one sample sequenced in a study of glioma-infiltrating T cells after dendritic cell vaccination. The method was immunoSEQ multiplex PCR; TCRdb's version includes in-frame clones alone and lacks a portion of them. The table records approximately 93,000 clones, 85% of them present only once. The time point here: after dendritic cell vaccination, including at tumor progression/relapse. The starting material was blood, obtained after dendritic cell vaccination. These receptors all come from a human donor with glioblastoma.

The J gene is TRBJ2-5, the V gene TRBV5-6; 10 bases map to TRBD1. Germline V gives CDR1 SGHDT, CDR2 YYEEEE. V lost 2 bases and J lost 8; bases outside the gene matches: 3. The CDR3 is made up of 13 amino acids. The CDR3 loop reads CASSFRDRGTQYF. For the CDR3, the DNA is TGTGCCAGCAGCTTCCGGGACAGGGGTACCCAGTACTTC.

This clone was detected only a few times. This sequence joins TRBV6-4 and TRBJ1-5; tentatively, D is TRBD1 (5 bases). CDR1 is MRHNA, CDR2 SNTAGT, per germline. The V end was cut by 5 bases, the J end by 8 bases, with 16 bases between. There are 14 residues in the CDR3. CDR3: CASSTNGGGKPQHF. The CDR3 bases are TGTGCCAGCAGTACGAACGGGGGGGGGAAGCCCCAGCATTTT.

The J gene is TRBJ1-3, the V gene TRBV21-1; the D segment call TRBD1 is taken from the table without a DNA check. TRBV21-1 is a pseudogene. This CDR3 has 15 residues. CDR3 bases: TGTGCCAGCAGCAAAATAAGCAGGGCTGGAAGCACCATATATTTT. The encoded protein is CASSKISRAGSTIYF.

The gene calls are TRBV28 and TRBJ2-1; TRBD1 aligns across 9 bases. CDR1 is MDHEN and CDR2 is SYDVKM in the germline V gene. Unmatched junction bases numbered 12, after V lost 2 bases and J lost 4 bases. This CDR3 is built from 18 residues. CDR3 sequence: CASSLLPPGTGYYNEQFF. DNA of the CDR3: TGTGCCAGCAGTTTACTTCCTCCCGGGACAGGGTATTACAATGAGCAGTTCTTC.

This CDR3 reads CASSPAPGGSNNQPQHF. CDR3 in DNA: TGTGCCAGCAGTCCGGCCCCGGGAGGATCAAACAATCAGCCCCAGCATTTT. The chain has TRBV27 and TRBJ1-5; D ambiguous. The V gene's germline CDR1 is MNHEY and CDR2 SMNVEV (reference sequence). Trimming shortened V by 5 bases and J by 3 bases, and 20 bases separated the two germline ends. The CDR3 is 17 residues long.

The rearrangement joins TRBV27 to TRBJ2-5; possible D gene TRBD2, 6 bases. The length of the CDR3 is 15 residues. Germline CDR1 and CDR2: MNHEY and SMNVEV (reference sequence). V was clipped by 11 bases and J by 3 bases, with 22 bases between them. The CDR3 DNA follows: TGTGCCGCGAGGGAGACCGGAGGGGAGGAAGAGACCCAGTACTTC. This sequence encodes CAARETGGEEETQYF.

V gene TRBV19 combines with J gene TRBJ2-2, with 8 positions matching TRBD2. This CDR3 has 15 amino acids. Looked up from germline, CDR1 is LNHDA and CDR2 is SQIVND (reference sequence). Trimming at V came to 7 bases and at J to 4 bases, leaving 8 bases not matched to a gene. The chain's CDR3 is CASTSIAGTTGELFF. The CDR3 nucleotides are TGTGCCAGTACCTCAATAGCGGGAACCACCGGGGAGCTGTTTTTT. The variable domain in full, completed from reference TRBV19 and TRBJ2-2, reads DGGITQSPKYLFRKEGQNVTLSCEQNLNHDAMYWYRQDPGQGLRLIYYSQIVNDFQKGDIAEGYSVSREKKESFPLTVTSAQKNPTAFYLCASTSIAGTTGELFFGEGSRLTVL.

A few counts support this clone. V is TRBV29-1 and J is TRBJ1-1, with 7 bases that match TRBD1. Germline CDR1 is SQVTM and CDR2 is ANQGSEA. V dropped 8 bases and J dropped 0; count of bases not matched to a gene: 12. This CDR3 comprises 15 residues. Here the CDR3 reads CSSGGGQIMNTEAFF. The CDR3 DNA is TGCAGCTCTGGTGGGGGACAGATAATGAACACTGAAGCTTTCTTT.

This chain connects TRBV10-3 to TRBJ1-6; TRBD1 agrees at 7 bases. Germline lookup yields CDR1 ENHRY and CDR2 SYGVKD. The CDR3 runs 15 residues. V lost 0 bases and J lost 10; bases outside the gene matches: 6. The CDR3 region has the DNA TGTGCCATCAGTGAGTCCGGCAGGGGGGACTCACCCCTCCACTTT. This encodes CAISESGRGDSPLHF.

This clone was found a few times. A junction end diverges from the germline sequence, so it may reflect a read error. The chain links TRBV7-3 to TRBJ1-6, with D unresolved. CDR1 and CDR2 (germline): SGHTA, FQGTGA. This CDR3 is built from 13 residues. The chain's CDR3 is CASSLTRESPLHF. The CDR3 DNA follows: TGTGCCAGCAGCCTAACTAGGGAGTCACCCCTCCACTTT.

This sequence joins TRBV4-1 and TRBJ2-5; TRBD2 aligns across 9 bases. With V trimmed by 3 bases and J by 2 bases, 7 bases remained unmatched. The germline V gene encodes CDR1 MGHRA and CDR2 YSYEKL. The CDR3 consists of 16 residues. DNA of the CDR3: TGCGCCAGCAGCCAGGCTAGCGGGACCCCACAAGAGACCCAGTACTTC. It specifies CASSQASGTPQETQYF.

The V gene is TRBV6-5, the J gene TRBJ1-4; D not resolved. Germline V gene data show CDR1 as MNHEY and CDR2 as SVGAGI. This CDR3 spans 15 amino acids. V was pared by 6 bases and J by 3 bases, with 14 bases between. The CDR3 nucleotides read TGTGCCAGCAGAGCCGACCTGGGAGCTAATGAAAAACTGTTTTTT. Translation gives CASRADLGANEKLFF.

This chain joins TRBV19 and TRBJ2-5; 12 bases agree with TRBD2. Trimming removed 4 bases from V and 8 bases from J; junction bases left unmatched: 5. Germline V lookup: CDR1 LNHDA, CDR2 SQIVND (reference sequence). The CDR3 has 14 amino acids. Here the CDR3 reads CASSNRLAGDTQYF. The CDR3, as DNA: TGTGCCAGTAGTAATCGACTAGCGGGAGACACCCAGTACTTC.

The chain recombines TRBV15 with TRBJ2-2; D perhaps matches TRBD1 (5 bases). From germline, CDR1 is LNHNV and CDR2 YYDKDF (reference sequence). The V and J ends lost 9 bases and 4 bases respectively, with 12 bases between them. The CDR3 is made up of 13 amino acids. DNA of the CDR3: TGTGCCACAAAGGGGCGGTTCACCGGGGAGCTGTTTTTT. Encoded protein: CATKGRFTGELFF.

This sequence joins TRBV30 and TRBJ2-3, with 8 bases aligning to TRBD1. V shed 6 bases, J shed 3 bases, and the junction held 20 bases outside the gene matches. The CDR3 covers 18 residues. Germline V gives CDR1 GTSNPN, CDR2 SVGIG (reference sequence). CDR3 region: CACQRDRSQLMSTDTQYF. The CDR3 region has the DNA TGTGCCTGCCAACGGGACAGGTCGCAGTTGATGAGTACAGATACGCAGTATTTT.

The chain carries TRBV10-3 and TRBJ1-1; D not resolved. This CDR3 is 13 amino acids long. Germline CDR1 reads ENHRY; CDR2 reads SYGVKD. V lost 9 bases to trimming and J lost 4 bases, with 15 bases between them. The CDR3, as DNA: TGTGCCATGGGCCACGGATTTGGCACTGAAGCTTTCTTT. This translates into CAMGHGFGTEAFF.

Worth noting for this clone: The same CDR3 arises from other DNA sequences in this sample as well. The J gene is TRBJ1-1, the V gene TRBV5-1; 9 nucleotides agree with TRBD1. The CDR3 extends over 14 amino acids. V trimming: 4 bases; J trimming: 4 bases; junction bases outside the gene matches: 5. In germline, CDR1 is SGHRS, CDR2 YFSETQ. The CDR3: CASSDTGGTTEAFF. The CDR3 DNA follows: TGCGCCAGCAGCGACACAGGGGGCACCACTGAAGCTTTCTTT.

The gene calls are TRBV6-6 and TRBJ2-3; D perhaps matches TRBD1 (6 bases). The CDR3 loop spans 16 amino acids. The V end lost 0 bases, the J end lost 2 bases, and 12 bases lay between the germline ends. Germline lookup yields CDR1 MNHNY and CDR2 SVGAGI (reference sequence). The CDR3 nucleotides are TGTGCCAGCAGTTACTCACCTACAGGGCTCACAGATACGCAGTATTTT. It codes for CASSYSPTGLTDTQYF.

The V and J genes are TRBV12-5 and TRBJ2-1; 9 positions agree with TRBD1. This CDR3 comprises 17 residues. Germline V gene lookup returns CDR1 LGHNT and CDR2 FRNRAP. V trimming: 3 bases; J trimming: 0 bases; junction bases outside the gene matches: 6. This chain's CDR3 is CASGFTGGSSSYNEQFF. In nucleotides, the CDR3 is TGTGCTAGTGGTTTTACAGGGGGCTCGAGCTCCTACAATGAGCAGTTCTTC.

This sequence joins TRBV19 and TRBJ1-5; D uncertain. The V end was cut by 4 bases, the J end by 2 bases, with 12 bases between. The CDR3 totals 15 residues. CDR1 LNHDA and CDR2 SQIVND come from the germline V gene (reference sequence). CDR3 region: CASSTDLVGNQPQHF. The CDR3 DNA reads TGTGCCAGTAGTACTGACCTAGTCGGCAATCAGCCCCAGCATTTT.

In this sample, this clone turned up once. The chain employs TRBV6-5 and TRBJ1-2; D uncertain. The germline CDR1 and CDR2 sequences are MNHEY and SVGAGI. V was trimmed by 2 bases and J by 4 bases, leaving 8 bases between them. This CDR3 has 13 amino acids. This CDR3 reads CASSYNLAYGYTF. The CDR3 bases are TGTGCCAGCAGTTACAACCTAGCCTATGGCTACACCTTC.

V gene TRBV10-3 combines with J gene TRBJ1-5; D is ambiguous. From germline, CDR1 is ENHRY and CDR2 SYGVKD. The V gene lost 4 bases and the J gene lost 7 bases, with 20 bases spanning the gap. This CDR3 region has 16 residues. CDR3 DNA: TGTGCCATCAGTGGGGCGGACGGAGGAATTCTACAGCCCCAGCATTTT. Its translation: CAISGADGGILQPQHF.

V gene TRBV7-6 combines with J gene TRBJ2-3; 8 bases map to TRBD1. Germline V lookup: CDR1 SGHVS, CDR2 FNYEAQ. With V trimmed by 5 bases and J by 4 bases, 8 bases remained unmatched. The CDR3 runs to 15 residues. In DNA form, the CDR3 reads TGTGCCAGCAGCCCACAGGGGGTTCTTTCAGATACGCAGTATTTT. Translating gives CASSPQGVLSDTQYF.

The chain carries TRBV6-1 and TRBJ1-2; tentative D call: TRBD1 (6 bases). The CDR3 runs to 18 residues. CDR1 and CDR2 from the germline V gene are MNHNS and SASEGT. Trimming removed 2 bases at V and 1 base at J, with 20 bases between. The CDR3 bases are TGTGCCAGCAGTGAATGGGCCCCTCGACAGGCGCTTAACTATGGCTACACCTTC. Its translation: CASSEWAPRQALNYGYTF.

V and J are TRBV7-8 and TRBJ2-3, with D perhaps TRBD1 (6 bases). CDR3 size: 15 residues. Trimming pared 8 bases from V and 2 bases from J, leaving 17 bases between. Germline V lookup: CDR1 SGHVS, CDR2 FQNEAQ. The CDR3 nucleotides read TGTGCCAGCGGGACATATGACAGACACACAGATACGCAGTATTTT. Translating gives CASGTYDRHTDTQYF.

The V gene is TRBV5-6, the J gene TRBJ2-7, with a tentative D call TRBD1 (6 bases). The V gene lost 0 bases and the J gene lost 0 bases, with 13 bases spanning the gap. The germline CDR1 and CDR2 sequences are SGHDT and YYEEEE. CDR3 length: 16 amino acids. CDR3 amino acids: CASSLDRQAPSYEQYF. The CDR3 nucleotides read TGTGCCAGCAGCTTGGACAGACAGGCGCCCTCCTACGAGCAGTACTTC.